This T cell receptor (beta chain) was documented in a study of T cells after yellow fever vaccination (dated by TCRdb to the late 2010s). Regarding the research as a whole: The SMART-Seq v4 Ultra Low Input RNA kit was used to prepare libraries from fractions with low cell numbers. Bulk TCR alpha and beta repertoires were sequenced longitudinally to track T-cell clones before and after primary and booster YFV17D yellow fever vaccination. Two healthy male donors made up the cohort, one aged 18 to 29 years and the other aged 30 to 40 years. Blood samples were taken at several timepoints before and after primary and secondary immunization, and bulk PBMC replicates and cell subsets were isolated.

Sample treatment or condition, as interpreted from the label and publication: live attenuated yellow fever vaccine strain. A standard Ficoll-Paque protocol was used to isolate PBMCs from peripheral blood. Dynabeads CD4 and CD8 positive selection kits were used to isolate CD4 and CD8 T-cell fractions. RNA was extracted with TriZol from bulk PBMCs, CD4 and CD8 fractions, and dextramer-positive and dextramer-negative fractions. General findings and caveats noted by the study authors: A small share of clonotypes occurred in both CD4 and CD8 compartments, likely arising from convergent recombination. The study included only a couple of donors, which limits how far the findings can be generalized. Most clones expanded after primary vaccination (96% of CD4 and around nine tenths of CD8) were re-detected after the booster, suggesting that broad memory maintenance occurred. Computational filtering was needed because FACS-sorted repertoires could contain abundant contaminating clonotypes from the bulk population. Compared with the primary T-cell response, the secondary T-cell response was faster but weaker, reaching its peak on day 5 rather than on day 15.

Of note for this clonotype: Its specific antigen is unknown. No quality values exist for individual bases; no much larger clone is one base distant.

From a lookup of the germline V gene (reference sequence), CDR1 and CDR2 are DFQATT and SNEGSKA. The trim is 1 base for V and 12 bases for J, with a gap of 18 bases between the germline ends. CDR3 length: 14 amino acids, cysteine to phenylalanine. Here the CDR3 DNA is all that survives: 42 bases in frame from base 1. TCR cDNA was made using 5'RACE template switching, a step that added a universal primer site and unique molecular identifiers. cDNA synthesis was primed from both the TCR alpha and TCR beta constant segments. Library amplification used two PCR steps, and the second PCR step added sample barcodes and sequencing adapters. Sequencing of the libraries was done on either Illumina HiSeq 2500 (2x100 bp) or NovaSeq (2x150 bp). In the original analysis: MIGEC handled demultiplexing of reads and collapsing into UMI consensus sequences, while MiXCR performed V(D)J alignment. Using edgeR on replicate PBMC samples, clonotypes were called vaccine-responding if FDR was below 0.01 and the log2 fold change was above 5 up to day 15. Each bulk clonotype received a CD4 or CD8 identity based on whether the sequenced CD4 or CD8 repertoire contained that clonotype at higher abundance. Starting from the raw public reads, TCRdb applied fastp trimming at Q25, assembled clones with MiXCR and retained in-frame beta chains. Records with the same CDR3 protein are collapsed into one entry carrying the most frequent genes and DNA. None of the V and J calls come from the authors' own analysis; TCRdb made them. The sample data list about 240,000 distinct CDR3 sequences, and less than 9% of these were observed just once. The top ten clones comprise approximately 0.84% of the sample.

The sequence joins TRBV20-1 to TRBJ2-2; tentative D gene TRBD2, with 6 bases matching. The sample consisted of CD4+ T cells sorted from PBMCs, taken 15 days after the yellow fever booster vaccination. The sequence was collected from a man aged 30-40 years who received the YFV17D yellow fever vaccine. The DNA is TGCAGTGCTAGAGTACCGCCGGGGGAGGAAAAGCTGTTTTTT. Its protein reads: CSARVPPGEEKLFF.